A selection of T cell receptor beta chains follows, all from one sample in a study of blood T cell repertoires in COVID-19. Produced via immunoSEQ multiplex PCR; TCRdb's table is partial and in-frame only. The profile shows over 200,000 clones, over 75% of them singletons. The material sequenced was PBMCs or T cells enriched from blood (not recorded which). The receptors were sampled from a woman between 25 and 40 years old who had been exposed to COVID-19. Each CDR3 is given with its conserved first and last residue. D genes are given only for firm matches. Rows give clone size only sometimes, using once, few, many, or a class for an expanded clone.

V gene	D gene	J gene	clone size	CDR3 DNA	CDR3 protein
TRBV7-9	-	TRBJ2-7	-	TGTGCCAGCAGCCGAGAATTATCTGGCGAGCAGTACTTC	CASSRELSGEQYF
TRBV19	TRBD1	TRBJ2-5	-	TGTGCCAGTAGTACCATGACAGGGAGTGGAGGAGAGACCCAGTACTTC	CASSTMTGSGGETQYF
TRBV6-5	-	TRBJ1-5	-	TGTGCCAGCAGCCGGGACTGGGGGTTAAATCAGCCCCAGCATTTT	CASSRDWGLNQPQHF
TRBV24-1	TRBD1	TRBJ2-7	-	TGTGCCACCAGTGATTTCCCGGACAGGGGGCTGTACGAGCAGTACTTC	CATSDFPDRGLYEQYF
TRBV6-5	-	TRBJ1-1	-	TGTGCCAGCAGTTTGGGAGTGGGACACGAAGCTTTCTTT	CASSLGVGHEAFF
TRBV19	TRBD2	TRBJ2-7	-	TGTGCCAGTAGTAGACTAGCGGGAGGGCCCTCCTACGAGCAGTACTTC	CASSRLAGGPSYEQYF
TRBV7-2	TRBD2	TRBJ2-5	-	TGTGCCAGCAGCTTAACGACTAGCAAAGAGACCCAGTACTTC	CASSLTTSKETQYF
TRBV3-1/TRBV3-2	-	TRBJ1-5	few	TGTGCCAGCAGCCAAGACGTTGTGGTTCGGTCGGCCCAGCATTTT	CASSQDVVVRSAQHF
TRBV3-1/TRBV3-2	-	TRBJ2-1	-	TGTGCCAGCAGCCAAGGTCAGGGACTGACGGTTCGCAATGAGCAGTTCTTC	CASSQGQGLTVRNEQFF
TRBV27	-	TRBJ2-3	-	TGTGCCAGCAGTCCCCCCTTAGGGGCTCCTACAGATACGCAGTATTTT	CASSPPLGAPTDTQYF
TRBV18	TRBD1	TRBJ2-1	-	TGTGCCAGCTCACCGACAGGGAATGAGCAGTTCTTC	CASSPTGNEQFF
TRBV29-1	-	TRBJ2-7	-	TGCAGCGCCCTCCCTGGGGGGACCGAGCAGTACTTC	CSALPGGTEQYF
TRBV5-1	-	TRBJ2-3	-	TGCGCCAGCAGTGTCGCGGCAGATACGCAGTATTTT	CASSVAADTQYF
TRBV9	TRBD1	TRBJ2-3	-	TGTGCCAGTACACAGGGGGGTGCCTCACCCACAGATACGCAGTATTTT	CASTQGGASPTDTQYF
TRBV12-3/TRBV12-4	TRBD1	TRBJ2-3	-	TGTGCCAGCAGTTTGAGGGACAGGGATACGCAGTATTTT	CASSLRDRDTQYF
TRBV13	TRBD1	TRBJ1-2	-	TGTGCCAGCAGCTCTATGGGACCGGGACAGATAAACTATGGCTACACCTTC	CASSSMGPGQINYGYTF
TRBV10-2	-	TRBJ1-3	-	TGCGCCAGCAGCGATCAGGTTTTCGGAAACACCATATATTTT	CASSDQVFGNTIYF
TRBV18	TRBD1	TRBJ1-5	-	TGTGCCAGCTCACCACCGGGACAGGGGAGGAGCAATCAGCCCCAGCATTTT	CASSPPGQGRSNQPQHF
TRBV28	TRBD2	TRBJ2-3	-	TGTGCCAGCAGCGGATCGGGACTAGCGGGAGTCCTAGATACGCAGTATTTT	CASSGSGLAGVLDTQYF
TRBV13	-	TRBJ2-7	-	TGTGCCAGCAGCTTAGGGGGGCGGGACGTCGACTACGAGCAGTACTTC	CASSLGGRDVDYEQYF
TRBV30	TRBD1	TRBJ2-7	-	TGTGCCTGGACTCGCCGGGACAGGGGCTGCGAGCAGTACTTC	CAWTRRDRGCEQYF
TRBV6-8	-	TRBJ1-1	-	TGTGCCAGCGCCCTCGTTGGTCGCGGCACTGAAGCTTTCTTT	CASALVGRGTEAFF
TRBV5-1	TRBD1	TRBJ2-3	-	TGCGCCAGCAGCCCGAGGACAGGGGACGTCACAGATACGCAGTATTTT	CASSPRTGDVTDTQYF
TRBV2	TRBD1	TRBJ1-2	-	TGTGCCAGCAAGGGGGACAGGGTCCCCTCCAACTATGGCTACACCTTC	CASKGDRVPSNYGYTF
TRBV5-8	-	TRBJ1-1	-	TGTGCCAGCAGCGGTGGGCCAGGGCTGAACACTGAAGCTTTCTTT	CASSGGPGLNTEAFF
TRBV13	-	TRBJ2-1	once	TGTGCCAGCAGCACCCAAGCGGAGAATGAGCAGTTCTTC	CASSTQAENEQFF
TRBV11-1	TRBD1	TRBJ2-5	-	TGTGCCAGCAGCCCGGACAGGGCCTACCAAGAGACCCAGTACTTC	CASSPDRAYQETQYF
TRBV5-1	TRBD2	TRBJ2-1	-	TGCGCCAGCAGCCTGAGCGGGACTCCTAATGAGCAGTTCTTC	CASSLSGTPNEQFF
TRBV5-4	TRBD2	TRBJ2-3	-	TGTGCCAGCAGCTTGGGACAATCCCGGGGAGGGGATACGCAGTATTTT	CASSLGQSRGGDTQYF
TRBV12-2	-	TRBJ1-5	-	TGTGCAAGTCGCTTAGGGACAGGGGGGTATCAGCCCCAGCATTTT	CASRLGTGGYQPQHF
TRBV2	TRBD1	TRBJ1-1	once	TGTGCCAGCAGGTACAGGGGGCGGTGGAACACTGAAGCTTTCTTT	CASRYRGRWNTEAFF
TRBV7-6	TRBD1	TRBJ2-7	-	TGTGCCAGCAGCTTAGCCGGACAGGGAATCGACGAGCAGTACTTC	CASSLAGQGIDEQYF
TRBV6-5	-	TRBJ2-1	-	TGTGCCAGCAGCCCGACATCCTTATCGATGGATGAGCAGTTCTTC	CASSPTSLSMDEQFF
TRBV6-5	-	TRBJ1-2	-	TGTGCCAGCAGCCTCCCCCTACGAGGGAACTATGGCTACACCTTC	CASSLPLRGNYGYTF
TRBV6-5	-	TRBJ2-7	-	TGTGCCAGCAGTTACTCACCTAGCAGGGGCTCCTACGAGCAGTACTTC	CASSYSPSRGSYEQYF
TRBV28	-	TRBJ2-2	-	TGTGCCAGCAGTTTAAGCCAGGGGTCCGGGGAGCTGTTTTTT	CASSLSQGSGELFF
TRBV19	TRBD1	TRBJ2-7	-	TGTGCCAGTAGTATCCGGGGACAGGGGAACTACGAGCAGTACTTC	CASSIRGQGNYEQYF
TRBV5-1	-	TRBJ2-7	-	TGCGCCAGCAGCTTGCAGCCAGGGCCAACCTACGAGCAGTACTTC	CASSLQPGPTYEQYF
TRBV12-5	-	TRBJ1-1	-	TGTGCTAGTGGTTTGGAGCCTTTATTGGGAGGCACTGAAGCTTTCTTT	CASGLEPLLGGTEAFF
TRBV2	TRBD1	TRBJ1-4	once	TGTGCCAGCCGAAGACAGGGGACAACTAATGAAAAACTGTTTTTT	CASRRQGTTNEKLFF
TRBV13	-	TRBJ1-1	-	TGTGCCAGCAGCTTAACTCACCGGGAGGCTGAAGCTTTCTTT	CASSLTHREAEAFF